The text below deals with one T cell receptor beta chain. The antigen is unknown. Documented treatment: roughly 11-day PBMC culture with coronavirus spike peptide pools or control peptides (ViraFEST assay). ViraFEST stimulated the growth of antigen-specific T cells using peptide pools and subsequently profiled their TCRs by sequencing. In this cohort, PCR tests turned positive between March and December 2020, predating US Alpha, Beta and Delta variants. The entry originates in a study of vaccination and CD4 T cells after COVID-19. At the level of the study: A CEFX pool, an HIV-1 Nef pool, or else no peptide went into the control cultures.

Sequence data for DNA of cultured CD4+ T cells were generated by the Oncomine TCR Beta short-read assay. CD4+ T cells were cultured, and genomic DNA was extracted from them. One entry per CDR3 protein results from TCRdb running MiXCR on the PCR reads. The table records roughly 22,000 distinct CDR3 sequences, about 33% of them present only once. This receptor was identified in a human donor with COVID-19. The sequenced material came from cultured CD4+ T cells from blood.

The CDR3 here is CASSSLTGGNQPQHF. The CDR3, as DNA: TGTGCCAGCAGTTCCTTGACAGGGGGCAATCAGCCCCAGCATTTT. The chain carries TRBV6-5 and TRBJ1-5; 8 bases fit TRBD1. Per the germline V gene, CDR1 is MNHEY and CDR2 is SVGAGI. Losses at the gene ends were 4 bases for V and 2 bases for J; bases not matched to a gene: 4. The CDR3 sequence is 15 residues long.